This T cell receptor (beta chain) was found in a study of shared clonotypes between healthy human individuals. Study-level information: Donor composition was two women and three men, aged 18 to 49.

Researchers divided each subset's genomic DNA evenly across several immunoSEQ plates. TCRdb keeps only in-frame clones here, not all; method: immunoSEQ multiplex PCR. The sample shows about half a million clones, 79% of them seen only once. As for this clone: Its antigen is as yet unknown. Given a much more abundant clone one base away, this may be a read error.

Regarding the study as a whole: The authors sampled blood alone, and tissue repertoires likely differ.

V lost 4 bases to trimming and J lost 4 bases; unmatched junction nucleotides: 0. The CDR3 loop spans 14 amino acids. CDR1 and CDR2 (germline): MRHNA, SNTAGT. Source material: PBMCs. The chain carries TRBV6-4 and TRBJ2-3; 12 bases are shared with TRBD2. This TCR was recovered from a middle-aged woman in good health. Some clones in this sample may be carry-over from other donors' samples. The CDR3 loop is CASSGLAGADTQYF. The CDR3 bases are TGTGCCAGCAGTGGACTAGCGGGAGCAGATACGCAGTATTTT.